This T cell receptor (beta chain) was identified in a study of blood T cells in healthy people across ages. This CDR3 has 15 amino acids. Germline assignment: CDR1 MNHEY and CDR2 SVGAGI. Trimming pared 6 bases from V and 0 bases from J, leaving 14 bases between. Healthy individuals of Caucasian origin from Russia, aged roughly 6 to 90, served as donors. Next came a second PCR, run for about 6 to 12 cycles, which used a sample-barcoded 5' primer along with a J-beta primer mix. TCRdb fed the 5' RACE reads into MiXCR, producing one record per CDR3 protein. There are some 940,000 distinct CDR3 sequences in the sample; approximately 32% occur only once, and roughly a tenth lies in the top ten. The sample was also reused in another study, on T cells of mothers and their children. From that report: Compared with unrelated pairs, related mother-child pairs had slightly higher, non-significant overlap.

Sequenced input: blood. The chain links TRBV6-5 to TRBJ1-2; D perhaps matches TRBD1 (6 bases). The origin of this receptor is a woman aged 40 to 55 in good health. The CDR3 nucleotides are TGTGCCAGCAGAATGGACAGAAACGCTAACTATGGCTACACCTTC. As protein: CASRMDRNANYGYTF.